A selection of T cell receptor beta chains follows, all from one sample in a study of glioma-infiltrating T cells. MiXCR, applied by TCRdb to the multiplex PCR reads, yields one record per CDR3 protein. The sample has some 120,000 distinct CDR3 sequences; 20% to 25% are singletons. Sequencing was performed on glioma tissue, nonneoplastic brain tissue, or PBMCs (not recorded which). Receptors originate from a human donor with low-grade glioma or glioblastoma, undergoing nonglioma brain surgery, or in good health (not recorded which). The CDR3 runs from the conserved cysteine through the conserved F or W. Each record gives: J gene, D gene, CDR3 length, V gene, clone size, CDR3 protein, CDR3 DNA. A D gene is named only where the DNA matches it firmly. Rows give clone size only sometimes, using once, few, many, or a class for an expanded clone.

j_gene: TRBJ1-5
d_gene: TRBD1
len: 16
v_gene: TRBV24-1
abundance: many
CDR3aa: CATSPSRQGGDQPQHF
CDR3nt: TGTGCCACCAGCCCGTCCAGACAGGGAGGGGATCAGCCCCAGCATTTT

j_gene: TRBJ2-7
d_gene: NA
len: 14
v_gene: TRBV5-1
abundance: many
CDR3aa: CASSLSLASYEQYF
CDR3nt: TGCGCCAGCAGCTTGAGTCTAGCGAGTTACGAGCAGTACTTC

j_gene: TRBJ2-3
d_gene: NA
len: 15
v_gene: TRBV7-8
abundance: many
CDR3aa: CASSSPTTSPDTQYF
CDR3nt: TGTGCCAGCAGCTCCCCGACTACGTCGCCAGATACGCAGTATTTT

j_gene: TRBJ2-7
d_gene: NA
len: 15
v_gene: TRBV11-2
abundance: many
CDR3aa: CASSLDGGGNNEQYF
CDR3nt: TGTGCCAGCAGCTTAGATGGTGGAGGGAACAACGAGCAGTACTTC

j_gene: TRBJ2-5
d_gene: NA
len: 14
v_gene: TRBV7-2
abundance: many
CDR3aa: CASRKQGTQETQYF
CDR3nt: TGTGCCAGCAGGAAACAGGGGACTCAAGAGACCCAGTACTTC

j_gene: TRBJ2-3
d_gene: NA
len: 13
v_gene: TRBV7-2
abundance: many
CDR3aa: CASSSPPADTQYF
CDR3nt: TGTGCCAGCAGCTCCCCCCCGGCCGATACGCAGTATTTT

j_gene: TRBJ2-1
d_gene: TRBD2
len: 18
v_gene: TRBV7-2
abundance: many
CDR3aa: CASSLATSGSPLYNEQFF
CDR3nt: TGTGCCAGCAGCTTAGCGACTAGCGGGAGCCCCCTCTACAATGAGCAGTTCTTC

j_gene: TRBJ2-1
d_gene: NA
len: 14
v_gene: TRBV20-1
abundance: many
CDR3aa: CSAGGGLLGNEQFF
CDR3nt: TGCAGTGCTGGAGGGGGCCTTCTCGGGAATGAGCAGTTCTTC

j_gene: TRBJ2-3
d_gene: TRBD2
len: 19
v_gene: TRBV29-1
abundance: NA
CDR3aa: CSAFLSGHIAGGTIDTQYF
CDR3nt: TGCAGCGCTTTTTTATCGGGGCATATAGCGGGAGGCACCATAGATACGCAGTATTTT

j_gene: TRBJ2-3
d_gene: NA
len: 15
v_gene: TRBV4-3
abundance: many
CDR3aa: CASSLARADTDTQYF
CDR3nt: TGCGCCAGCAGCCTCGCCAGGGCAGACACAGATACGCAGTATTTT

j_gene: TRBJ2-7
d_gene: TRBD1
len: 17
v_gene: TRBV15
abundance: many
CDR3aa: CATSEGAGWEDSYEQYF
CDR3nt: TGTGCCACCAGCGAGGGGGCTGGGTGGGAAGACTCCTACGAGCAGTACTTC

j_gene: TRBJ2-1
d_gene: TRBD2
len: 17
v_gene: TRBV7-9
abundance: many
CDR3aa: CASSFPTSGESYNEQFF
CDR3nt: TGTGCCAGCAGCTTCCCGACTAGCGGGGAATCCTACAATGAGCAGTTCTTC

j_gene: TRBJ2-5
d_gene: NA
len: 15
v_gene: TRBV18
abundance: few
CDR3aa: CASSPLTTVGETQYF
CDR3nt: TGTGCCAGCTCACCACTAACGACGGTAGGAGAGACCCAGTACTTC

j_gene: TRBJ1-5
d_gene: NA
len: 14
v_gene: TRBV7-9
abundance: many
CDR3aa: CASSSYETNQPQHF
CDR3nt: TGTGCCAGCAGCTCCTACGAGACGAATCAGCCCCAGCATTTT

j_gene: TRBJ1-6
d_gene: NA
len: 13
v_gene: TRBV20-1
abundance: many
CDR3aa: CSARSGRPSPLHF
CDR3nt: TGCAGTGCTAGGAGCGGCAGACCTTCACCCCTCCACTTT

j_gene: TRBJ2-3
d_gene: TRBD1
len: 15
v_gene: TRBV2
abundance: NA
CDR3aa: CASRSDRGPLGRQYF
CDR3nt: TGTGCCAGCAGGTCAGACAGGGGCCCGCTTGGCCGACAGTATTTT

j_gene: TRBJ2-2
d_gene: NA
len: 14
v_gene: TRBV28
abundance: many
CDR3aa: CASCLMGEAGELFF
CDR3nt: TGTGCCAGCTGTCTGATGGGGGAGGCCGGGGAGCTGTTTTTT

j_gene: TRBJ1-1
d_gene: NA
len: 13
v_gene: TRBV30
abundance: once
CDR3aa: CAWRGARGTEAFF
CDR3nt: TGTGCCTGGAGAGGTGCTAGAGGGACTGAAGCTTTCTTT

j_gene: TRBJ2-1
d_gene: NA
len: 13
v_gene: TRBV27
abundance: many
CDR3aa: CASSPQGFGVQFF
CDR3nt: TGTGCCAGCAGTCCCCAAGGGTTCGGGGTTCAGTTCTTC

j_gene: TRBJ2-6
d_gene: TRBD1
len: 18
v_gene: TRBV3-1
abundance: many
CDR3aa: CASSQDGTGGSGANVLTF
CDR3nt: TGTGCCAGCAGCCAAGATGGGACAGGGGGCTCTGGGGCCAACGTCCTGACTTTC

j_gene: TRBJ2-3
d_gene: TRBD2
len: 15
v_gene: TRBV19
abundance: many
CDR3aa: CASTPQTGGWDTQYF
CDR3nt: TGTGCCAGTACCCCCCAAACGGGAGGGTGGGATACGCAGTATTTT

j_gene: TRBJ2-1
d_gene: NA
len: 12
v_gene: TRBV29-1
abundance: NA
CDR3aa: CSVEGPADEQFF
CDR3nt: TGCAGCGTTGAGGGTCCAGCGGACGAGCAGTTCTTC

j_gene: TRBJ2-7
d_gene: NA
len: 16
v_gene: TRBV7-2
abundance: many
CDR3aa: CASSLMGLGQVYEQYF
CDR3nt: TGTGCCAGCAGCTTAATGGGCCTTGGGCAGGTTTACGAGCAGTACTTC

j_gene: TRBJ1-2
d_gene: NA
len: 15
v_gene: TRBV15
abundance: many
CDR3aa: CATSRDLSQAHGYTF
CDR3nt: TGTGCCACCAGCAGAGATCTTTCCCAGGCGCATGGCTACACCTTC

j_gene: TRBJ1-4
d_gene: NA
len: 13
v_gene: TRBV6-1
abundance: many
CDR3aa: CASSETVSGKLFF
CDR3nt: TGTGCCAGCAGTGAAACGGTCTCCGGAAAACTGTTTTTT

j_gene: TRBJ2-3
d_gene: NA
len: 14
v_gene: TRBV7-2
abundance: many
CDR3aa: CASSLSVRADTQYF
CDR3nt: TGTGCCAGCAGCTTAAGCGTCCGGGCAGATACGCAGTATTTT

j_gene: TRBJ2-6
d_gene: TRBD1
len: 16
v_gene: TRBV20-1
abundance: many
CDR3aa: CSARDRVSSGANVLTF
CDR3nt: TGCAGTGCTCGGGACAGGGTTTCCTCTGGGGCCAACGTCCTGACTTTC

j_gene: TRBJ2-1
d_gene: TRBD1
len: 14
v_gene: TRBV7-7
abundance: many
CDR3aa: CASSVGQGSNEQFF
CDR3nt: TGTGCGAGTAGCGTGGGACAGGGGAGCAATGAGCAGTTCTTC

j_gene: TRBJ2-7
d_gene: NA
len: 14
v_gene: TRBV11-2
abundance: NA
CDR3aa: CASSLAPTQYEQYF
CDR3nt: TGTGCCAGCAGCTTAGCCCCGACTCAATACGAGCAGTACTTC

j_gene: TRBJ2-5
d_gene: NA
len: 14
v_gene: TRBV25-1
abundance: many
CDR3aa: CASSDPGRRETQYF
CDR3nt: TGTGCCAGCAGTGATCCGGGAAGAAGAGAGACCCAGTACTTC